These T cell receptor beta chains were read from a single sample in a study of blood T cell repertoires in COVID-19. TCRdb keeps only in-frame clones here, not all; method: immunoSEQ multiplex PCR. The sample lists 150,000 or so clones; about four fifths were seen once. Sample: peripheral blood. The receptors come from a woman older than 75 with acute or convalescent COVID-19. Both conserved end residues are part of each CDR3.

TRBV6-5	TRBJ2-4	CASSYSRDRLNIQYF
TRBV2	TRBJ1-2	CASRQPQGRGNYGYTF
TRBV4-1	TRBJ1-1	CASSQRTGGTGTEAFF
TRBV7-9	TRBJ2-5	CASSLEAGVETQYF
TRBV2	TRBJ1-1	CASMRQGDTEAFF
TRBV4-2	TRBJ2-1	CASSQVRWNGGNAGDEQFF
TRBV30	TRBJ1-1	CAWLVPVFPNTEAFF
TRBV15	TRBJ1-5	CATSRERGLGPQHF
TRBV7-8	TRBJ1-1	CASTLTVNTEAFF
TRBV6-2/TRBV6-3	TRBJ1-1	CASSNGGGGANTEAFF
TRBV18	TRBJ2-3	CASSPPATGTDTQYF
TRBV7-8	TRBJ2-4	CASSLNSQSGDLHKNIQYF
TRBV30	TRBJ2-5	CAWVPGLQVGTQYF
TRBV5-1	TRBJ2-1	CASSADRGPGFGEQFF
TRBV7-2	TRBJ1-6	CASSLERNSPLHF
TRBV7-3	TRBJ2-2	CASSLNSASNTGELFF
TRBV20-1	TRBJ1-5	CSASSLDRAVRNQPQHF
TRBV6-5	TRBJ1-1	CASSRGQGYTEAFF
TRBV7-9	TRBJ2-2	CASSYPWTGVSGELFF
TRBV2	TRBJ1-5	CASSGPSRGNQPQHF